This is a list of T cell receptor beta chains from one sample in a study of siplizumab effects on memory and regulatory T cells. The table came from immunoSEQ multiplex PCR; TCRdb's copy has only in-frame clones and leaves some out. The sample has several thousand clones, 36% seen once; the top ten hold 5.5% to 7.5%. These TCRs' antigens remain unknown. The specimen was CFSE-low (dividing) CD8+ T cells sorted from an allogeneic mixed lymphocyte reaction. The receptors originated from a human donor in good health; the cells came from an allogeneic mixed lymphocyte reaction. Each CDR3 is given with its conserved first and last residue. D genes are given only for firm matches. The size field is filled for only some rows; it gives once, few, many or a size class.

size | D | J | V | DNA | CDR3
few | TRBD2 | TRBJ2-7 | TRBV6-6 | TGTGCCAGCAGTTACTATAAGCGGGAGGGGTACGAGCAGTACTTC | CASSYYKREGYEQYF
- | - | TRBJ2-7 | TRBV29-1 | TGCAGCGTTGTCGGGGTAAAGTACGAGCAGTACTTC | CSVVGVKYEQYF
medium-sized | TRBD2 | TRBJ2-1 | TRBV9 | TGTGCCAGCAGCTACAATAGCGGGGGTGAGCAGTTCTTC | CASSYNSGGEQFF
- | - | TRBJ2-3 | TRBV27 | TGTGCCAGCAGTCTGATCCAGGGTACGCAGTATTTT | CASSLIQGTQYF
medium-sized | - | TRBJ1-2 | TRBV28 | TGTGCCAGCAGTTTGCTTGTGGGCTATGGCTACACCTTC | CASSLLVGYGYTF
medium-sized | TRBD1 | TRBJ2-7 | TRBV27 | TGTGCCAGCAGGTCGACAGGGAGTAGGTACGAGCAGTACTTC | CASRSTGSRYEQYF
once | - | TRBJ2-5 | TRBV30 | TGTGCCTGGGGGATGACACCCCAAGAGACCCAGTACTTC | CAWGMTPQETQYF
- | - | TRBJ2-1 | TRBV6-1 | TGTGCCAGCAGTGAAATGTCGAGCTCCTACAATGAGCAGTTCTTC | CASSEMSSSYNEQFF
medium-sized | - | TRBJ2-7 | TRBV7-2 | TGTGCCAGCAGCTTAGAAGTCTCTGGCGAGCAGTACTTC | CASSLEVSGEQYF
- | TRBD2 | TRBJ2-7 | TRBV5-1 | TGCGCCAGCAGCGTTTCTAGCGGAAGCTACGAGCAGTACTTC | CASSVSSGSYEQYF
- | TRBD2 | TRBJ2-5 | TRBV25-1 | TGTGCCAGCAGACTAGCGGGAGCCGAGACCCAGTACTTC | CASRLAGAETQYF
few | - | TRBJ2-7 | TRBV4-1 | TGCGCCAGCAGCCCCGGGAGAGGGGAGCAGTACTTC | CASSPGRGEQYF
medium-sized | TRBD2 | TRBJ2-2 | TRBV14 | TGTGCCAGCAGCCCCTGGGCGGGGGGAAACACCGGGGAGCTGTTTTTT | CASSPWAGGNTGELFF